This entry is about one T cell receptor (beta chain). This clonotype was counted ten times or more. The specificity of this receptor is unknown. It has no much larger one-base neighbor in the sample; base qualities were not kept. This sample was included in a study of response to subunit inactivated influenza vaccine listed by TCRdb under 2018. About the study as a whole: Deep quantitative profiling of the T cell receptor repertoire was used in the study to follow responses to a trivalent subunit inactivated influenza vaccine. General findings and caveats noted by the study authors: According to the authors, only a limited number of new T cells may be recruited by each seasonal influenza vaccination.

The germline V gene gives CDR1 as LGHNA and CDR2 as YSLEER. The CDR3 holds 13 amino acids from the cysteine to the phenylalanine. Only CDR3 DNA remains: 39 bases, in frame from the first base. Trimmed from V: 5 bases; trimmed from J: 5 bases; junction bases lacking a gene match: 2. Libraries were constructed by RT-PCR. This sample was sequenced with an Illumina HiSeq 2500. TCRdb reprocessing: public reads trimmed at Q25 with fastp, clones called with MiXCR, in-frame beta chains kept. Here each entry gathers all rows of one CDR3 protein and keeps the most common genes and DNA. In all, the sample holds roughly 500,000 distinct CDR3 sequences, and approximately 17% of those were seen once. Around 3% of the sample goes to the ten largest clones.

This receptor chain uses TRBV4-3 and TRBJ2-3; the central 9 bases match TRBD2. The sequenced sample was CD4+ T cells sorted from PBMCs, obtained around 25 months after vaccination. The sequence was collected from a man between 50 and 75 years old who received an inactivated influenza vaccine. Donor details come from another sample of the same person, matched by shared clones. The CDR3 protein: CASSVTSGDTQYF. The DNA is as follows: TGCGCCAGCAGCGTGACTAGCGGAGATACGCAGTATTTT.